The 25 T cell receptor beta chains reported below all come from one sample, sequenced in a study of T cells in women clearing cervical HPV infection. Only in-frame clones appear in the TCRdb table, and some are missing; sequencing was by immunoSEQ multiplex PCR. The data show 20,000 to 25,000 clones, and the top ten clones hold approximately 9.8%. The material sequenced was blood buffy coat. These receptors came from a woman between 18 and 69 years old with a cervical HPV16 infection that either progressed to CIN3+ or cleared (not recorded which).

On this clone itself: The sequenced fragment ends 3 residues before the CDR3 boundary, so the rest is inferred from the germline J gene. This chain connects TRBV6-2 or TRBV6-3 to TRBJ1-2; TRBD1 matches 7 bases. The CDR3 has 12 residues. The V gene's germline CDR1 is MNHEY and CDR2 SVGEGT. CDR3 DNA (partial): TGTGCCAGCAGCGACAGGGCCTACGAC. Translated: CASSDRAYD. The entire CDR3 sequence reads CASSDRAYDYTF.

Comments on this clone: The sample carries other DNA sequences with the same CDR3. The CDR3: CASSSGVAINYGYTF. Partial CDR3 DNA: TGTGCCAGCAGCTCCGGGGTAGCTATCAACTATGGC. The chain links TRBV7-9 to TRBJ1-2; no reliable D call. The read terminates 3 residues before the CDR3 end, so the remaining end is supplied by the germline J gene. The germline gives CDR1 SEHNR, CDR2 FQNEAQ (reference sequence). The V end lost 4 bases, the J end lost 2 bases, and 14 bases lay between the germline ends. CDR3 length equals 15 residues.

With regard to this clone: The read comes to an end 3 residues before the CDR3 does, leaving the germline J gene to fill in the end. V is TRBV30 and J is TRBJ1-5; 7 nucleotides line up with TRBD1. The V and J ends lost 0 bases and 2 bases, in that order; junction bases with no gene match: 1. This CDR3 region has 14 residues. In germline, CDR1 is GTSNPN, CDR2 SVGIG (reference sequence). The CDR3 DNA, read in part, is TGTGCCTGGAGTGTCAGGGGGGGCAATCAGCCC. It translates to CAWSVRGGNQP. The entire CDR3 reads CAWSVRGGNQPQHF.

As regards this clone: The missing CDR3 end, 3 residues past where the read stops, is filled in from the germline J gene. The chain employs TRBV5-1 and TRBJ2-5; TRBD1 might be the D (5 bases). Germline CDR1 SGHRS, CDR2 YFSETQ. The CDR3 contains 14 residues. V was clipped by 0 bases and J by 0 bases, with 6 bases between them. The CDR3 reads CASSLGQHQETQYF. Partial CDR3 DNA: TGCGCCAGCAGCTTGGGACAGCACCAAGAGACC. The full variable domain, in which reference TRBV5-1 and TRBJ2-5 provide the parts outside the CDR3, is KAGVTQTPRYLIKTRGQQVTLSCSPISGHRSVSWYQQTPGQGLQFLFEYFSETQRNKGNFPGRFSGRQFSNSRSEMNVSTLELGDSALYLCASSLGQHQETQYFGPGTRLLVL.

Worth noting for this clone: The read is 3 residues too short to cover the CDR3 end, so that end is filled in from the germline J gene. The chain has TRBV12-3 or TRBV12-4 and TRBJ1-2; 9 nucleotides line up with TRBD1. The CDR3 length is 18 residues. V lost 4 bases to trimming and J lost 7 bases; unmatched junction nucleotides: 19. The CDR3 region is CASSSLNLPDRGEVGYTF. CDR3 DNA (partial): TGTGCCAGCAGTTCACTTAATTTACCGGACAGGGGAGAGGTTGGC.

As for this clone: The read ends 3 residues before the CDR3 terminus; that terminus is restored from the germline J gene. The J gene is TRBJ2-7, the V gene TRBV7-3; D gene unclear. This CDR3 region has 15 residues. The germline gives CDR1 SGHTA, CDR2 FQGTGA. Deletions cut 5 bases from V and 1 base from J, with 15 bases between. The CDR3 loop reads CASSPSAQPSYEQYF. CDR3 DNA, as far as it was read: TGTGCCAGCAGCCCCTCGGCACAGCCTTCCTACGAG.

A note on this clone: The read stops 3 residues short of the end of the CDR3; the missing end is completed from the germline J gene. The rearrangement uses TRBV19 and TRBJ1-2; 9 nucleotides agree with TRBD1. The V segment lost 5 bases and the J segment 7 bases; nucleotides outside the gene matches: 5. Germline V gene lookup returns CDR1 LNHDA and CDR2 SQIVND (reference sequence). The CDR3 runs 13 residues. The CDR3 loop is CASSRDRESGYTF. CDR3 DNA (partial): TGTGCCAGTAGTCGGGACAGGGAGTCTGGC. The full variable domain, rest sourced from reference TRBV19 and TRBJ1-2, is DGGITQSPKYLFRKEGQNVTLSCEQNLNHDAMYWYRQDPGQGLRLIYYSQIVNDFQKGDIAEGYSVSREKKESFPLTVTSAQKNPTAFYLCASSRDRESGYTFGSGTRLTVV.

A remark on this clone: The read stops 3 residues short of the end of the CDR3; the missing end is completed from the germline J gene. The V and J genes are TRBV9 and TRBJ2-2; D may be TRBD2 (7 bases). Germline V CDR1 and CDR2: SGDLS, YYNGEE. CDR3 size: 17 residues. Trimming removed 0 bases at V and 6 bases at J, with 18 bases between. This CDR3 is CASSVDTTSGGSGELFF. The sequenced CDR3 bases are TGTGCCAGCAGCGTAGATACCACCTCGGGGGGCTCCGGGGAG.

Regarding this clone: At one end, the junction sequence differs from germline, possibly due to a read error. The read halts 3 residues ahead of the CDR3 end, with the missing end drawn from the germline J gene. J is TRBJ2-1 and V is TRBV7-8; D is uncertain. The CDR3 has 15 residues. CDR1 and CDR2 from the germline V gene are SGHVS and FQNEAQ. Partial CDR3 DNA: TGTGCCAGCAGCTTAGTTAATCCCGAGTACAGTGAG. Protein product: CASSLVNPEYSE. The whole CDR3 sequence reads CASSLVNPEYSEQFF. Full variable domain (missing parts from reference TRBV7-8 and TRBJ2-1): GAGVSQSPRYKVAKRGQDVALRCDPISGHVSLFWYQQALGQGPEFLTYFQNEAQLDKSGLPSDRFFAERPEGSVSTLKIQRTQQEDSAVYLCASSLVNPEYSEQFFGPGTRLTVL.

Note on this clone: The CDR3 end falls 3 residues outside the read, so it is completed with the germline J gene. This chain connects TRBV5-1 to TRBJ1-1, with D perhaps TRBD1 (6 bases). Germline-derived CDR1 and CDR2 are SGHRS and YFSETQ. Trimming left V 4 bases short and J 2 bases short, with 18 bases between. This CDR3 spans 16 amino acids. The CDR3 is CASSPRTVWGNTEAFF. Incomplete CDR3 DNA: TGCGCCAGCAGCCCACGGACAGTTTGGGGAAACACTGAA.

Incomplete CDR3 DNA: TGTGCCAGCAGCTCGACTAGCGGGTCAGACGAG. Its protein product is CASSSTSGSDE. The whole CDR3 sequence reads CASSSTSGSDEQYF. The chain has TRBV7-9 and TRBJ2-7, with 10 bases lining up with TRBD2. The observed sequence ends 3 residues before the CDR3 terminus, with the missing tail filled in from the germline J gene. The CDR3 has 14 amino acids. Germline-derived CDR1 and CDR2 are SEHNR and FQNEAQ (reference sequence). J lost 5 bases, V lost 4 bases, and 5 bases had no gene match.

As concerns this clone: The DNA ends 3 residues before the CDR3 does, and the rest of the CDR3 is filled in from the germline J gene. The chain links TRBV6-1 to TRBJ2-5; perhaps TRBD1 as D (5 bases). This CDR3 has 16 residues. Germline values: CDR1 MNHNS, CDR2 SASEGT. V lost 1 base to trimming and J lost 5 bases, with 17 bases between them. CDR3 DNA (partial): TGTGCCAGCAGTGAAGGGGCACAGGTCTTATTGGAGACC. Protein sequence: CASSEGAQVLLET. The full CDR3 is CASSEGAQVLLETQYF.

In regard to this clone: The CDR3 end lies 3 residues beyond the end of the read and is filled in from the germline J gene. V is TRBV12-3 or TRBV12-4 and J is TRBJ2-1; 10 bases fit TRBD2. The CDR3 runs 16 residues. V trimming: 2 bases; J trimming: 5 bases; junction bases outside the gene matches: 6. The CDR3: CASSLIASGSDNEQFF. CDR3 DNA (partial): TGTGCCAGCAGTTTAATCGCTAGCGGGAGTGACAATGAG.

Comments on this clone: The read stops 3 residues short of the end of the CDR3; the missing end is completed from the germline J gene. The chain recombines TRBV5-8 with TRBJ2-7; TRBD2 agrees at 7 bases. The CDR3 runs 14 residues. The V gene's germline CDR1 is SGHTS and CDR2 YDEGEE. Trimming at V came to 0 bases and at J to 6 bases, leaving 6 bases not matched to a gene. The CDR3 sequence: CASSLVGEGFEQYF. Incomplete CDR3 DNA: TGTGCCAGCAGCTTGGTAGGGGAGGGGTTCGAG.

The CDR3 DNA, read in part, is TGTGCCAGCAGTGAATCCCTCAGCGGGGGGGCAAATGAG. It specifies CASSESLSGGANE. The CDR3 reads in full as CASSESLSGGANEQFF. The chain links TRBV2 to TRBJ2-1, with 10 bases fitting TRBD2. The missing CDR3 end, 3 residues past where the read stops, is filled in from the germline J gene. The J segment lost 7 bases and the V segment lost 2 bases, leaving 8 bases of the junction unmatched. The CDR3 spans 16 residues. Germline lookup yields CDR1 SNHLY and CDR2 FYNNEI.

In regard to this clone: Read data end 3 residues before the CDR3 end; the end is taken from the germline J gene. The chain links TRBV12-3 or TRBV12-4 to TRBJ1-5; 7 positions match TRBD1. V was clipped by 6 bases and J by 5 bases; unmatched bases: 10. The CDR3 runs 15 residues. Incomplete CDR3 DNA: TGTGCCAGCAGCCTGGACAGGACAATCGATCAGCCC. It translates to CASSLDRTIDQP. The full CDR3 reads CASSLDRTIDQPQHF.

On this clone itself: The read ends 3 residues shy of where the CDR3 ends; the end is completed using the germline J gene. The chain joins TRBV19 to TRBJ1-1, with 8 bases aligning to TRBD1. Losses at the gene ends were 7 bases for V and 6 bases for J; bases not matched to a gene: 10. The V gene's germline CDR1 is LNHDA and CDR2 SQIVND (reference sequence). CDR3 size: 14 residues. This CDR3 is CASNPDRGRSEAFF. Incomplete CDR3 DNA: TGTGCCAGTAACCCCGACAGGGGAAGGTCTGAA.

The covered CDR3 bases are TGCAGTGCTAGAGATCGGGTCTGGAGGACTGAA. Translating it yields CSARDRVWRTE. The CDR3 in full is CSARDRVWRTEAFF. This chain uses TRBV20-1 with TRBJ1-1; D unclear. The CDR3 end lies 3 residues beyond the end of the read and is filled in from the germline J gene. The length of the CDR3 is 14 residues. The germline V gene has CDR1 DFQATT and CDR2 SNEGSKA (reference sequence). Trimming left V 0 bases short and J 5 bases short, with 13 bases between.

Partial CDR3 DNA: TGTGCCAGCAGGGACAGGGCAGATCAGCCC. Amino acid sequence: CASRDRADQP. The CDR3 reads in full as CASRDRADQPQHF. The chain links TRBV6-2 or TRBV6-3 to TRBJ1-5; 8 bases are shared with TRBD1. The CDR3 is cut off 3 residues early in the read; its end comes from the germline J gene. CDR3 length: 13 amino acids. Per the germline V gene, CDR1 is MNHEY and CDR2 is SVGEGT. V lost 6 bases to trimming and J lost 5 bases; unmatched junction nucleotides: 3.

The covered CDR3 bases are TGTGCCAGCTCACCTCTCCCAGGGGACGACACTGAA. Protein sequence: CASSPLPGDDTE. The entire CDR3 sequence reads CASSPLPGDDTEAFF. The J gene is TRBJ1-1, the V gene TRBV18; a weak D match, TRBD1 (6 bases). The observed sequence ends 3 residues before the CDR3 terminus, with the missing tail filled in from the germline J gene. CDR3 length equals 15 residues. The V end lost 3 bases, the J end lost 3 bases, and 14 bases lay between the germline ends. Germline V CDR1 and CDR2: KGHSH, LQKENI.

About this clone itself: The read terminates 3 residues before the CDR3 end, so the remaining end is supplied by the germline J gene. The chain couples TRBV10-1 to TRBJ2-3; D perhaps matches TRBD1 (5 bases). This CDR3 has 13 amino acids. Germline CDR1 and CDR2: WNHNN and SYGVQD (reference sequence). V lost 3 bases and J lost 4, with 8 bases in between. The CDR3 reads CASSDQGPDTQYF. The covered CDR3 bases are TGCGCCAGCAGTGACCAGGGTCCAGATACG.

With respect to this clone: The read ends 3 residues before the CDR3 terminus; that terminus is restored from the germline J gene. This chain links TRBV9 with TRBJ1-2; D might be TRBD1 (5 bases). CDR1 and CDR2 from the germline V gene are SGDLS and YYNGEE. The length of the CDR3 is 15 residues. The V and J ends lost 0 bases and 4 bases respectively, with 13 bases between them. The CDR3 region is CASSVGDSVSYGYTF. Partial CDR3 DNA: TGTGCCAGCAGCGTAGGTGACAGCGTTTCCTATGGC. The entire variable domain, with the rest obtained from reference TRBV9 and TRBJ1-2, is as follows: DSGVTQTPKHLITATGQRVTLRCSPRSGDLSVYWYQQSLDQGLQFLIQYYNGEERAKGNILERFSAQQFPDLHSELNLSSLELGDSALYFCASSVGDSVSYGYTFGSGTRLTVV.

Remarks on this clone: The CDR3 end falls 3 residues outside the read, so it is completed with the germline J gene. The J gene is TRBJ2-5, the V gene TRBV9; 7 bases align to TRBD1. The CDR3 length is 15 residues. Per the germline V gene, CDR1 is SGDLS and CDR2 is YYNGEE. V trimming: 4 bases; J trimming: 3 bases; junction bases outside the gene matches: 9. The CDR3 loop is CASSTHPGTEETQYF. The CDR3 bases that were read are TGTGCCAGCAGCACGCACCCCGGGACAGAAGAGACC.

Of note for this clone: The CDR3 goes on 3 residues after the read ends, and that part is filled in from the germline J gene. The genes are TRBV19 and TRBJ2-3, with D possibly being TRBD2 (5 bases). The CDR3 loop spans 17 amino acids. Trimming removed 5 bases at V and 3 bases at J, with 21 bases between. From germline, CDR1 is LNHDA and CDR2 SQIVND (reference sequence). CDR3: CASSSPPGVITTDTQYF. Incomplete CDR3 DNA: TGTGCCAGTAGTTCCCCCCCCGGGGTGATCACGACAGATACG. Together with reference TRBV19 and TRBJ2-3, the CDR3 gives the full variable domain: DGGITQSPKYLFRKEGQNVTLSCEQNLNHDAMYWYRQDPGQGLRLIYYSQIVNDFQKGDIAEGYSVSREKKESFPLTVTSAQKNPTAFYLCASSSPPGVITTDTQYFGPGTRLTVL.

As for this clone: The CDR3 is cut off 3 residues early in the read; its end comes from the germline J gene. The chain employs TRBV5-1 and TRBJ2-1; D unresolved. Germline V gene sequence: CDR1 SGHRS, CDR2 YFSETQ. V was cut by 0 bases and J by 6 bases, with 7 bases left in between. The CDR3 is made up of 13 amino acids. The chain's CDR3 is CASSLGHRNEQFF. Incomplete CDR3 DNA: TGCGCCAGCAGCTTGGGGCATCGCAATGAG.